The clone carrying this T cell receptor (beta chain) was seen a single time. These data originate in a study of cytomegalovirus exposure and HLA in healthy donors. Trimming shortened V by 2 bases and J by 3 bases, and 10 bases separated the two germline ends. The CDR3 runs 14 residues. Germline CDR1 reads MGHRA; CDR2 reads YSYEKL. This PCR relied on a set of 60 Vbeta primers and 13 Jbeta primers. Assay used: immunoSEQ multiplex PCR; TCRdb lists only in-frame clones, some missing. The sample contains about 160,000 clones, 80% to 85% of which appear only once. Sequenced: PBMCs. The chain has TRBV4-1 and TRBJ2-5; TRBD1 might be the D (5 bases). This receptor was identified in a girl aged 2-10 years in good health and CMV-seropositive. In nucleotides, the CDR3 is TGCGCCAGCAGCCAATTACCGACAGAAGAGACCCAGTACTTC. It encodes CASSQLPTEETQYF.